Below are 27 T cell receptor beta chains sequenced from a single sample in a study of CD8+CD57+ T cells in acquired aplastic anemia. Investigators profiled TCR beta VDJ and CDR3 from genomic DNA template. TCRdb redid the calling of the reads with MiXCR, one entry per CDR3 protein. The sample lists 250,000 to 350,000 distinct CDR3 sequences; 55% to 60% were seen once. Material: sorted CD4+, CD8+, or CD8+CD57+ T cells (not recorded which) from PBMCs. These receptors were collected from a human donor with severe aplastic anemia or a healthy control (not recorded which).

The chain recombines TRBV11-3 with TRBJ2-7, with a tentative D call TRBD1 (6 bases). This CDR3 contains 14 residues. V lost 1 base and J lost 0, with 7 bases in between. Germline CDR1 reads SGHNT; CDR2 reads YENEEA. The CDR3 DNA sequence: TGTGCCAGCAGCTTAGGGGACAACTCCTACGAGCAGTACTTC. Translation: CASSLGDNSYEQYF.

Regarding this clonotype: This could be a read error, since a much larger clone is one nucleotide away. The chain has TRBV5-1 and TRBJ1-1; 10 nucleotides agree with TRBD1. CDR1 is SGHRS and CDR2 is YFSETQ in the germline V gene. The CDR3 has 13 residues. In DNA form, the CDR3 reads TGCGCCAGCAGCTGGGACAGGGGTTCGGAAGCTTCCTTT. It codes for CASSWDRGSEASF. The variable domain in full, completed from reference TRBV5-1 and TRBJ1-1, reads KAGVTQTPRYLIKTRGQQVTLSCSPISGHRSVSWYQQTPGQGLQFLFEYFSETQRNKGNFPGRFSGRQFSNSRSEMNVSTLELGDSALYLCASSWDRGSEASFGQGTRLTVV.

This clonotype was seen at least ten times. J is TRBJ1-2 and V is TRBV25-1; D not resolved. The length of the CDR3 is 13 residues. The germline CDR1 and CDR2 sequences are MGHDK and SYGVNS. V lost 3 bases, J lost 8 bases, and 13 bases lay in between. DNA for the CDR3: TGTGCCAGCAGTGACGACGCGGGGAGAGGCTACACCTTC. Protein: CASSDDAGRGYTF.

This chain joins TRBV4-3 and TRBJ2-7; D perhaps matches TRBD2 (5 bases). This CDR3 is 15 amino acids long. The V and J ends lost 0 bases and 3 bases respectively, with 12 bases between them. Germline loops: CDR1 LGHNA, CDR2 YSLEER. CDR3 in DNA: TGCGCCAGCAGCCAAGATCCGGCTAGCCACTACGAGCAGTACTTC. This gives the protein CASSQDPASHYEQYF.

This clonotype was seen repeatedly, ten times or more. The CDR3: CASSSDRGSLFSSYEQYF. The CDR3 nucleotides read TGTGCCAGCAGTTCGGACAGGGGCTCCTTATTTAGCTCCTACGAGCAGTACTTC. The chain uses TRBV12-3 or TRBV12-4 and TRBJ2-7, with TRBD1 identical over 9 bases. This CDR3 is 18 amino acids long. With V trimmed by 4 bases and J by 0 bases, 13 bases remained unmatched.

The rearrangement joins TRBV20-1 to TRBJ1-6; a weak D match, TRBD1 (6 bases). The CDR3 contains 14 residues. Germline V gene data show CDR1 as DFQATT and CDR2 as SNEGSKA (reference sequence). Trimming took off 5 bases at V and 7 bases at J, with 15 bases between the two ends. CDR3 protein: CSAAPGQFNSPLHF. In DNA form, the CDR3 reads TGCAGTGCTGCCCCCGGACAGTTCAATTCACCCCTCCACTTT.

This clonotype came up many times. This rearrangement joins TRBV20-1 to TRBJ1-1; D is uncertain. CDR3 size: 11 residues. Germline CDR1 reads DFQATT; CDR2 reads SNEGSKA (reference sequence). The V gene lost 5 bases and the J gene lost 1 base, with 5 bases spanning the gap. CDR3 nucleotides: TGCAGTGCTTGGAAGAACACTGAAGCTTTCTTT. This sequence encodes CSAWKNTEAFF.

This clonotype occurred many times. V is TRBV5-1 and J is TRBJ1-2; 7 bases align to TRBD1. The CDR3 loop spans 13 amino acids. CDR1 is SGHRS, CDR2 YFSETQ, per germline. V was clipped by 3 bases and J by 8 bases; unmatched bases: 7. CDR3 nucleotide sequence: TGCGCCAGCAGCTCCACAGGGGTGGACGGCTACACCTTC. Its translation: CASSSTGVDGYTF.

CDR3 DNA sequence: TGCAGCGTTGAACTGTTGGGAAATGAGCAGTATTTT. Translation: CSVELLGNEQYF. The chain is built from TRBV29-1 and TRBJ2-3; D unresolved. The CDR3 length is 12 residues. Germline V CDR1 and CDR2: SQVTM, ANQGSEA. V dropped 2 bases and J dropped 11 bases, with 14 bases sitting between them.

The chain carries TRBV5-1 and TRBJ2-7; TRBD1 agrees at 9 bases. After removal of 4 bases from V and 3 bases from J, the junction contained 17 bases not matched to a gene. Looked up from germline, CDR1 is SGHRS and CDR2 is YFSETQ. This CDR3 contains 18 residues. The CDR3 region has the DNA TGCGCCAGCAGCACCACGATCGGACAGGGGCGAGGACTCTACGAGCAGTACTTC. This encodes CASSTTIGQGRGLYEQYF.

This clonotype was recorded many times. The J gene is TRBJ1-2, the V gene TRBV6-5, with 7 bases aligning to TRBD1. Per the germline V gene, CDR1 is MNHEY and CDR2 is SVGAGI. The trim removed 6 bases at V and 6 bases at J, leaving 7 bases unmatched. This CDR3 contains 13 residues. The CDR3 spells CASRGTETNGYTF. In nucleotides, the CDR3 is TGTGCCAGCAGGGGGACAGAAACTAATGGCTACACCTTC.

The V gene is TRBV7-2, the J gene TRBJ1-2; D is unresolved. The CDR3 loop spans 13 amino acids. CDR1 is SGHTA, CDR2 FQGNSA, per germline. The V gene lost 2 bases and the J gene lost 8 bases, with 12 bases spanning the gap. The CDR3 region has the DNA TGTGCCAGCAGCTTACCGGCCCGAGGGGGCTACACCTTC. Its translation is CASSLPARGGYTF.

The chain has TRBV2 and TRBJ2-1; 7 nucleotides match TRBD1. CDR1 and CDR2 (germline): SNHLY, FYNNEI. The CDR3 sequence is 13 residues long. Germline trimming cut 2 bases from V and 12 bases from J; bases unmatched to any gene: 7. In DNA, the CDR3 is TGTGCCAGCAGTGAATTGGGGACAGTCGCGCAGTTCTTC. It codes for CASSELGTVAQFF. The full variable domain, completed using reference TRBV2 and TRBJ2-1, is EPEVTQTPSHQVTQMGQEVILRCVPISNHLYFYWYRQILGQKVEFLVSFYNNEISEKSEIFDDQFSVERPDGSNFTLKIRSTKLEDSAMYFCASSELGTVAQFFGPGTRLTVL.

This clonotype has just a few counts. The chain uses TRBV7-8 and TRBJ2-7, with 8 bases identical to TRBD1. The CDR3 is 15 residues long. Trimming at V came to 5 bases and at J to 4 bases, leaving 10 bases not matched to a gene. Germline V gives CDR1 SGHVS, CDR2 FQNEAQ. For the CDR3, the DNA is TGTGCCAGCAGCCTCGGACAGGGCTGGTTGTACGAGCAGTACTTC. Residues: CASSLGQGWLYEQYF.

The chain joins TRBV19 to TRBJ2-7; 9 nucleotides line up with TRBD2. Trimming removed 5 bases from V and 2 bases from J; junction bases left unmatched: 7. CDR1 is LNHDA, CDR2 SQIVND, per germline (reference sequence). The CDR3 runs to 15 residues. For the CDR3, the DNA is TGTGCCAGTAGTCCTAGCGGGACGAGGACCTACGAGCAGTACTTC. Its translation is CASSPSGTRTYEQYF.

The CDR3 DNA is TGTGCCAGCAGCTTAAGTCGCGAGCAGTTCTTC. Translation: CASSLSREQFF. The genes are TRBV7-2 and TRBJ2-1; D gene uncertain. The germline V gene has CDR1 SGHTA and CDR2 FQGNSA. The CDR3 covers 11 residues. V was trimmed by 2 bases and J by 10 bases, leaving 6 bases between them.

The V call is TRBV20-1, the J call TRBJ1-1; D is possibly TRBD1 (6 bases). The germline V gene encodes CDR1 DFQATT and CDR2 SNEGSKA (reference sequence). This CDR3 region has 19 residues. Trimming took off 6 bases at V and 12 bases at J, with 41 bases between the two ends. In nucleotides, the CDR3 is TGCAGTGCAAAGGCCGGGGGCTGGGATAGAATTGTGGGACTAGCGGCCTCTTTCTTT. Translated: CSAKAGGWDRIVGLAASFF.

The chain carries TRBV15 and TRBJ1-3, with D unresolved. Germline CDR1 is LNHNV and CDR2 is YYDKDF (reference sequence). Trimming left V 5 bases short and J 4 bases short, with 12 bases between. This CDR3 has 14 residues. CDR3 protein: CATSGVMRGNTIYF. The CDR3 nucleotides read TGTGCCACCAGCGGAGTGATGCGAGGAAACACCATATATTTT.

This chain uses TRBV15 with TRBJ2-7, with 9 bases lining up with TRBD1. Germline V CDR1 and CDR2: LNHNV, YYDKDF (reference sequence). The CDR3 contains 14 residues. Trimming removed 3 bases from V and 2 bases from J; junction bases left unmatched: 2. CDR3 residues: CATSSDRGTYEQYF. CDR3 in DNA: TGTGCCACCAGCAGCGACAGGGGGACCTACGAGCAGTACTTC.

V gene TRBV12-3 or TRBV12-4 combines with J gene TRBJ2-7, with D maybe TRBD1 (5 bases). V was pared by 0 bases and J by 5 bases, with 17 bases between. The CDR3 is made up of 16 amino acids. The CDR3 here is CASSLARQGSQNEQYF. In DNA, the CDR3 is TGTGCCAGCAGTTTAGCGCGGCAGGGAAGTCAGAACGAGCAGTACTTC.

This clonotype was counted between two and nine times. The gene calls are TRBV5-6 and TRBJ2-7, with 10 bases fitting TRBD1. The CDR3 spans 15 residues. With V trimmed by 0 bases and J by 5 bases, 5 bases remained unmatched. From germline, CDR1 is SGHDT and CDR2 YYEEEE. This chain's CDR3 is CASSLAGTGVDEQYF. In DNA form, the CDR3 reads TGTGCCAGCAGCTTGGCCGGGACAGGGGTAGACGAGCAGTACTTC.

V gene TRBV25-1 combines with J gene TRBJ2-7; D possibly corresponds to TRBD2 (5 bases). CDR1 and CDR2 (germline): MGHDK, SYGVNS. CDR3 length: 16 amino acids. V shed 1 base and J shed 5 bases, with 18 bases lying between them. The CDR3 reads CASSELVGAASDEQYF. In nucleotides, the CDR3 is TGTGCCAGCAGTGAATTGGTAGGAGCGGCTTCCGACGAGCAGTACTTC.

The sample holds many counts of this clonotype. The V gene is TRBV2, the J gene TRBJ2-1; D is uncertain. The ends were cut back, 7 bases at V and 6 bases at J, with 16 bases in the middle. Germline V lookup: CDR1 SNHLY, CDR2 FYNNEI. The CDR3 contains 14 residues. The CDR3 DNA reads TGTGCCAGCATTCCATATAGTCCCCGCAATGAGCAGTTCTTC. Protein sequence: CASIPYSPRNEQFF. Full variable domain (rest looked up from reference TRBV2 and TRBJ2-1): EPEVTQTPSHQVTQMGQEVILRCVPISNHLYFYWYRQILGQKVEFLVSFYNNEISEKSEIFDDQFSVERPDGSNFTLKIRSTKLEDSAMYFCASIPYSPRNEQFFGPGTRLTVL.

The chain combines TRBV19 with TRBJ2-1; TRBD2 matches at 14 bases. The ends lost 4 bases at V and 9 bases at J; junction bases unmatched: 8. CDR1 is LNHDA, CDR2 SQIVND, per germline (reference sequence). The CDR3 covers 16 residues. The CDR3 protein is CASSTQTSGGGREQFF. The CDR3 nucleotides are TGTGCCAGTAGTACCCAGACTAGCGGGGGGGGGCGTGAGCAGTTCTTC.

Ten or more counts support this clonotype. The V gene is TRBV29-1, the J gene TRBJ1-3, with D unclear. The CDR3 loop spans 11 amino acids. V was trimmed by 7 bases and J by 0 bases, leaving 4 bases between them. CDR1 and CDR2 (germline): SQVTM, ANQGSEA. The CDR3 DNA is TGCAGCGCAACCTCTGGAAACACCATATATTTT. Its translation is CSATSGNTIYF.

This chain connects TRBV7-9 to TRBJ1-1; 11 bases agree with TRBD1. V shed 11 bases, J shed 4 bases, and the junction held 3 bases outside the gene matches. CDR3 size: 12 residues. Germline V gene lookup returns CDR1 SEHNR and CDR2 FQNEAQ (reference sequence). DNA for the CDR3: TGTGCCGGGGACAGGGGGAGCACTGAAGCTTTCTTT. Its translation is CAGDRGSTEAFF.

The chain has TRBV7-2 and TRBJ2-7, with unresolved D. The CDR3 length is 8 residues. Trimming cost V 11 bases and J 6 bases, with 5 bases left between them. CDR1 and CDR2 (germline): SGHTA, FQGNSA. The CDR3 DNA sequence: TGTGCCTTGTCCGAGCAGTACTTC. Amino acid sequence: CALSEQYF.